This TCR beta chain was sequenced for a study of OX40 agonist ivuxolimab in advanced cancers. Measured with immunoSEQ multiplex PCR; TCRdb has only the in-frame clones, and not every one. The sample holds about 82,000 clones, 75% to 90% seen once. Germline-derived CDR1 and CDR2 are LNHDA and SQIVND (reference sequence). The CDR3 runs to 13 residues. The V and J ends lost 5 bases and 4 bases respectively, with 9 bases between them. The sample was CD4+ or CD8+ T cells sorted from blood, taken in a trial of the OX40 agonist ivuxolimab. The receptor comes from an adult with an advanced solid tumor such as melanoma, head and neck, liver or kidney cancer. The chain combines TRBV19 with TRBJ1-5; D remains unclear. CDR3 in DNA: TGTGCCAGTAGTTACCAGGTGAATCAGCCCCAGCATTTT. Protein sequence: CASSYQVNQPQHF.